The 24 T cell receptor beta chains given below trace back to one sample, sequenced in a study of cytomegalovirus exposure and HLA in healthy donors. PCR was performed using 60 Vbeta and 13 Jbeta primers. Sequenced by immunoSEQ multiplex PCR; TCRdb stores in-frame clones only, minus some. The repertoire has around 140,000 clones, around four fifths of them found once; the top ten carry less than 2%. The specimen sequenced was PBMCs. The source of these receptors is a man aged 35-49 years in good health and CMV-seronegative.

Here the CDR3 DNA reads TGTGCCAGCAGTTTAGCCCGAGCGGGGGGGTTAGAGACCCAGTACTTC. Translation gives CASSLARAGGLETQYF. The rearrangement links TRBV28 to TRBJ2-5, with 10 bases fitting TRBD2. The V segment lost 2 bases and the J segment 4 bases; nucleotides outside the gene matches: 7. The CDR3 spans 16 residues. Germline V gene sequence: CDR1 MDHEN, CDR2 SYDVKM.

As regards this clone: Other DNA sequences in this sample translate to the same CDR3. The chain has TRBV11-2 and TRBJ2-1; 8 bases fit TRBD2. J lost 4 bases, V lost 5 bases, and 7 bases had no gene match. The V gene's germline CDR1 is SGHAT and CDR2 FQNNGV. The CDR3 extends over 15 amino acids. CDR3 nucleotides: TGTGCCAGCAGCAGAACCAGCGGGGGATACAATGAGCAGTTCTTC. This gives the protein CASSRTSGGYNEQFF.

The gene calls are TRBV28 and TRBJ1-4, with 9 nucleotides matching TRBD1. CDR1 is MDHEN and CDR2 is SYDVKM in the germline V gene. Trimming took 6 bases from V and 11 from J; bases not matched to a gene: 7. The CDR3 spans 13 residues. The CDR3 reads CASRSLGQGKLFF. The DNA of the CDR3 is TGTGCCAGCAGGAGCCTCGGACAGGGGAAACTGTTTTTT.

The chain joins TRBV11-3 to TRBJ2-2; possible D gene TRBD1, 6 bases. This CDR3 region has 14 residues. Trimming left V 4 bases short and J 4 bases short, with 10 bases between. In germline, CDR1 is SGHNT, CDR2 YENEEA. CDR3 in DNA: TGTGCCAGCAGCTCCCTCAGGGGCACCGGGGAGCTGTTTTTT. Its translation: CASSSLRGTGELFF. The full variable domain, completed using reference TRBV11-3 and TRBJ2-2, is EAGVVQSPRYKIIEKKQPVAFWCNPISGHNTLYWYLQNLGQGPELLIRYENEEAVDDSQLPKDRFSAERLKGVDSTLKIQPAELGDSAVYLCASSSLRGTGELFFGEGSRLTVL.

The CDR3 DNA follows: TGTGCCAGCAGCGTAGTTCAGGGGGGAACCAACTATGGCTACACCTTC. This codes for CASSVVQGGTNYGYTF. The chain joins TRBV9 to TRBJ1-2, with TRBD1 matching 7 bases. The V gene's germline CDR1 is SGDLS and CDR2 YYNGEE. There are 16 residues in the CDR3. The V segment lost 0 bases and the J segment 2 bases; nucleotides outside the gene matches: 7.

The chain joins TRBV7-2 to TRBJ2-7; 10 bases align to TRBD2. Germline CDR1 is SGHTA and CDR2 is FQGNSA. V shed 4 bases, J shed 7 bases, and the junction held 7 bases outside the gene matches. This CDR3 is built from 14 residues. CDR3 coding DNA: TGTGCCAGCAGCTCCCTAGCGGGAGTGGGGGAGCAGTACTTC. It translates to CASSSLAGVGEQYF. The full variable domain, rest sourced from reference TRBV7-2 and TRBJ2-7, is GAGVSQSPSNKVTEKGKDVELRCDPISGHTALYWYRQSLGQGLEFLIYFQGNSAPDKSGLPSDRFSAERTGGSVSTLTIQRTQQEDSAVYLCASSSLAGVGEQYFGPGTRLTVT.

Only a few counts were recorded for this clone. Other DNA sequences in this sample translate to the same CDR3. V usage is TRBV4-3 and J usage is TRBJ2-7; TRBD1 aligns across 10 bases. The CDR3 extends over 14 amino acids. The ends lost 4 bases at V and 3 bases at J; junction bases unmatched: 3. CDR1 and CDR2 from the germline V gene are LGHNA and YSLEER. CDR3 protein: CASSPGQGLYEQYF. CDR3 in DNA: TGCGCCAGCAGCCCGGGACAGGGGCTCTACGAGCAGTACTTC.

V and J are TRBV6-5 and TRBJ2-1; 8 positions agree with TRBD2. Germline CDR1 reads MNHEY; CDR2 reads SVGAGI. The length of the CDR3 is 15 residues. V was clipped by 4 bases and J by 4 bases; unmatched bases: 6. The CDR3, as DNA: TGTGCCAGCAGTTCCGGGACTAGTACGTACAATGAGCAGTTCTTC. This sequence encodes CASSSGTSTYNEQFF.

The chain combines TRBV6-4 with TRBJ2-3; 9 bases fit TRBD2. Germline V gene sequence: CDR1 MRHNA, CDR2 SNTAGT. Trimming took 0 bases from V and 1 from J; bases not matched to a gene: 2. The CDR3 totals 16 residues. The CDR3 spells CASSDSASGGTDTQYF. In DNA form, the CDR3 reads TGTGCCAGCAGTGACTCGGCTAGCGGGGGCACAGATACGCAGTATTTT.

The V call is TRBV2, the J call TRBJ2-3; D gene ambiguous. The germline V gene encodes CDR1 SNHLY and CDR2 FYNNEI. The CDR3 totals 12 residues. V was cut by 2 bases and J by 13 bases, with 13 bases left in between. CDR3 in DNA: TGTGCCAGCAGTGAAAAAATAGTTTCCAAGTATTTT. It translates to CASSEKIVSKYF.

The chain recombines TRBV28 with TRBJ1-2; TRBD1 matches at 11 bases. With V trimmed by 6 bases and J by 6 bases, 12 bases remained unmatched. The CDR3 is 16 amino acids. In germline, CDR1 is MDHEN, CDR2 SYDVKM. The CDR3 DNA follows: TGTGCCAGCAGCCCTCCGGACAGGGGGCGGGTGAATGGCTACACCTTC. Translation gives CASSPPDRGRVNGYTF.

The chain uses TRBV7-2 and TRBJ1-2; D gene unclear. This CDR3 is 16 amino acids long. The ends were cut back, 2 bases at V and 5 bases at J, with 18 bases in the middle. Germline CDR1 reads SGHTA; CDR2 reads FQGNSA. CDR3 coding DNA: TGTGCCAGCAGCTTAACCCTAAGGAGCCGGAAGTATGGCTACACCTTC. Translating gives CASSLTLRSRKYGYTF. Full variable domain (missing parts from reference TRBV7-2 and TRBJ1-2): GAGVSQSPSNKVTEKGKDVELRCDPISGHTALYWYRQSLGQGLEFLIYFQGNSAPDKSGLPSDRFSAERTGGSVSTLTIQRTQQEDSAVYLCASSLTLRSRKYGYTFGSGTRLTVV.

J is TRBJ1-2 and V is TRBV7-9, with TRBD1 matching 7 bases. Germline assignment: CDR1 SEHNR and CDR2 FQNEAQ (reference sequence). V lost 7 bases to trimming and J lost 3 bases; unmatched junction nucleotides: 5. The CDR3 spans 13 residues. For the CDR3, the DNA is TGTGCCAGCACCGGGGACAGCTACTATGGCTACACCTTC. It codes for CASTGDSYYGYTF.

V and J are TRBV15 and TRBJ2-7; D might be TRBD2 (5 bases). The V gene lost 0 bases and the J gene lost 1 base, with 13 bases spanning the gap. The CDR3 length is 16 residues. Germline V lookup: CDR1 LNHNV, CDR2 YYDKDF (reference sequence). The CDR3, as DNA: TGTGCCACCAGCAGAGACCGTAGCGAATTTTCCTACGAGCAGTACTTC. Amino acid sequence: CATSRDRSEFSYEQYF. The variable domain in full, completed from reference TRBV15 and TRBJ2-7, reads DAMVIQNPRYQVTQFGKPVTLSCSQTLNHNVMYWYQQKSSQAPKLLFHYYDKDFNNEADTPDNFQSRRPNTSFCFLDIRSPGLGDTAMYLCATSRDRSEFSYEQYFGPGTRLTVT.

CDR3 sequence: CASSRNMAGTYEQYF. The CDR3 nucleotides read TGTGCCAGCAGCAGAAACATGGCGGGAACCTACGAGCAGTACTTC. The gene calls are TRBV5-6 and TRBJ2-7; D may be TRBD2 (6 bases). Trimming stripped 4 bases from V and 2 bases from J, with 16 bases between. CDR3 length: 15 amino acids. Germline CDR1 is SGHDT and CDR2 is YYEEEE. Variable domain in full (rest from reference TRBV5-6 and TRBJ2-7): DAGVTQSPTHLIKTRGQQVTLRCSPKSGHDTVSWYQQALGQGPQFIFQYYEEEERQRGNFPDRFSGHQFPNYSSELNVNALLLGDSALYLCASSRNMAGTYEQYFGPGTRLTVT.

This sequence joins TRBV2 and TRBJ2-1; 11 bases agree with TRBD2. Germline CDR1 reads SNHLY; CDR2 reads FYNNEI. CDR3 length: 14 amino acids. With 5 bases clipped from V and 12 bases from J, the junction kept 9 bases outside the gene matches. CDR3 protein: CASSPGLAGAGQFF. The CDR3 DNA is TGTGCCAGCAGTCCCGGACTAGCGGGTGCCGGGCAGTTCTTC.

The V and J genes are TRBV7-3 and TRBJ2-2, with TRBD1 matching over 9 bases. The J segment lost 6 bases and the V segment lost 5 bases, leaving 7 bases of the junction unmatched. The CDR3 is made up of 15 amino acids. Germline V lookup: CDR1 SGHTA, CDR2 FQGTGA. The CDR3 sequence: CASSNRDRAPGELFF. The CDR3 region has the DNA TGTGCCAGCAGCAACCGGGACAGGGCGCCCGGGGAGCTGTTTTTT.

V usage is TRBV7-3 and J usage is TRBJ2-1; D is uncertain. CDR1 is SGHTA, CDR2 FQGTGA, per germline. The length of the CDR3 is 16 residues. V lost 5 bases to trimming and J lost 0 bases, with 14 bases between them. CDR3 DNA sequence: TGTGCCAGCAGCCCCATGACCCACAGCTCCTACAATGAGCAGTTCTTC. It translates to CASSPMTHSSYNEQFF.

This clone has only one observation. DNA of the CDR3: TGTGCCAGCAGTTTATCCGGGACTAGCGGGAGTTACGAGCAGTACTTC. This encodes CASSLSGTSGSYEQYF. The chain links TRBV28 to TRBJ2-7; 14 nucleotides align to TRBD2. The V gene end was trimmed by 1 base and the J gene end by 4 bases; junction bases not matched to a gene: 3. The CDR3 spans 16 residues. In germline, CDR1 is MDHEN, CDR2 SYDVKM. Complete variable domain (other parts from reference TRBV28 and TRBJ2-7): DVKVTQSSRYLVKRTGEKVFLECVQDMDHENMFWYRQDPGLGLRLIYFSYDVKMKEKGDIPEGYSVSREKKERFSLILESASTNQTSMYLCASSLSGTSGSYEQYFGPGTRLTVT.

The chain is built from TRBV15 and TRBJ2-5, with D perhaps TRBD2 (6 bases). This CDR3 comprises 14 residues. The V end was cut by 1 base, the J end by 11 bases, with 17 bases between. In germline, CDR1 is LNHNV, CDR2 YYDKDF (reference sequence). The CDR3 DNA follows: TGTGCCACCAGCAGAGCCGCCATTGGGAGCGGGCAGTACTTC. This gives the protein CATSRAAIGSGQYF.

This clone was detected a few times. The rearrangement links TRBV7-8 to TRBJ2-3, with TRBD2 identical over 10 bases. The CDR3 spans 15 residues. Germline CDR1 SGHVS, CDR2 FQNEAQ. After removal of 3 bases from V and 4 bases from J, the junction contained 4 bases not matched to a gene. CDR3 amino acids: CASSFSGGYADTQYF. The CDR3 bases are TGTGCCAGCAGCTTTAGCGGGGGGTATGCAGATACGCAGTATTTT.

CDR3 bases: TGTGCCAGCTCATCTACAGATAGCAATCAGCCCCAGCATTTT. Translation: CASSSTDSNQPQHF. J is TRBJ1-5 and V is TRBV18; D not resolved. The germline CDR1 and CDR2 sequences are KGHSH and LQKENI. Trimming took off 5 bases at V and 0 bases at J, with 8 bases between the two ends. This CDR3 has 14 amino acids.

The CDR3 nucleotides are TGTACGGGGGGGAAGAACACTGAAGCTTTCTTT. Translated, it gives CTGGKNTEAFF. V is TRBV27 and J is TRBJ1-1; a possible D gene is TRBD1 (5 bases). Per the germline V gene, CDR1 is MNHEY and CDR2 is SMNVEV (reference sequence). There are 11 residues in the CDR3.

The chain combines TRBV6-1 with TRBJ2-3; 7 bases are shared with TRBD1. This CDR3 comprises 14 residues. Germline V gene sequence: CDR1 MNHNS, CDR2 SASEGT. The junction had 1 base not matched to a gene; V was cut back by 3 bases and J by 1 base. As DNA, the CDR3 is TGTGCCAGCAGTGATACAGGGGGCACAGATACGCAGTATTTT. It is translated as CASSDTGGTDTQYF.